This TCR beta chain came from a study of blood T cell repertoires in COVID-19. Study background: Some COVID-19 samples were acute and others convalescent; all came from the United States, Italy and Spain. PBMCs, B-cell-depleted T cells, or T cells provided the cDNA or gDNA that made up the material.

V shed 0 bases, J shed 7 bases, and the junction held 5 bases outside the gene matches. Looked up from germline, CDR1 is WSHSY and CDR2 is SAAADI. This CDR3 region has 14 residues. Methods used by the authors: Amplification with reference gene primers provided the estimates of nucleated cell counts. Clones were read by immunoSEQ multiplex PCR, and TCRdb kept only the in-frame ones, dropping some. The V and J calls and clone size are taken from that table; D and trimming were inferred from the DNA. The sample records about 49,000 clones, about 87% being singletons. This TCR came from an elderly man with acute or convalescent COVID-19. V gene TRBV10-2 combines with J gene TRBJ1-2; TRBD1 matches at 7 bases. The sample taken for sequencing was peripheral blood. The CDR3 spells CASSESSGQAGYTF. CDR3 DNA sequence: TGCGCCAGCAGTGAGTCGAGTGGACAGGCTGGCTACACCTTC.